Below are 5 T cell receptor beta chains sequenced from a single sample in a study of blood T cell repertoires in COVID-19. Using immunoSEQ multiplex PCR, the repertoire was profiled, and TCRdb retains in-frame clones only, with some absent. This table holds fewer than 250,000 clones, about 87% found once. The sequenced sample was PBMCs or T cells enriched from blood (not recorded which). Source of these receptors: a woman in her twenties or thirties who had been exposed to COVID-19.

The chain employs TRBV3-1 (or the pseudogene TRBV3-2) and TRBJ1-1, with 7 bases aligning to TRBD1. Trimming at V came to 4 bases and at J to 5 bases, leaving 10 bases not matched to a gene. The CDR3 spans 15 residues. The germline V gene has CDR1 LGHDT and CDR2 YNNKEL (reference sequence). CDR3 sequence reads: CASSLQGGLWTEAFF. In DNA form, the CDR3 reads TGTGCCAGCAGCCTTCAGGGGGGATTGTGGACTGAAGCTTTCTTT.

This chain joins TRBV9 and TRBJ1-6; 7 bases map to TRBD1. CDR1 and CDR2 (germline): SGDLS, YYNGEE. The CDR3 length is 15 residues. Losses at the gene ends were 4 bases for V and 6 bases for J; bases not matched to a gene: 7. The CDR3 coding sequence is TGTGCCAGCAGCAAAACCTGGGACAGTAATTCACCCCTCCACTTT. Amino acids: CASSKTWDSNSPLHF.

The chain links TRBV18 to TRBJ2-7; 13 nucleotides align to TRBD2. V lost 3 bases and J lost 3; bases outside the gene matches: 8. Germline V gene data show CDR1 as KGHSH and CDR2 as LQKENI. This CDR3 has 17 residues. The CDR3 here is CASSPRTSGSSNYEQYF. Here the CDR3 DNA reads TGTGCCAGCTCACCCCGGACTAGCGGGAGCTCCAACTACGAGCAGTACTTC.

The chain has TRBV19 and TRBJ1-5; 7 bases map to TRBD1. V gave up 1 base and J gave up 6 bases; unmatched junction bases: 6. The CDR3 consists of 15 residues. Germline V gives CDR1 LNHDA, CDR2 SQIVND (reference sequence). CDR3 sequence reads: CASSIVGQAGQPQHF. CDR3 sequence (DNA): TGTGCCAGTAGTATAGTTGGACAGGCGGGTCAGCCCCAGCATTTT.

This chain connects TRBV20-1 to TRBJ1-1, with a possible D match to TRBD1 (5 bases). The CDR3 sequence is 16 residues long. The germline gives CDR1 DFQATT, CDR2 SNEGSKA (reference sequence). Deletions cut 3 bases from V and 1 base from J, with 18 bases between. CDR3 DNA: TGCAGTGCTAGTGGCAGGGTTTTTCGGTCGAACACTGAAGCTTTCTTT. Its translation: CSASGRVFRSNTEAFF.